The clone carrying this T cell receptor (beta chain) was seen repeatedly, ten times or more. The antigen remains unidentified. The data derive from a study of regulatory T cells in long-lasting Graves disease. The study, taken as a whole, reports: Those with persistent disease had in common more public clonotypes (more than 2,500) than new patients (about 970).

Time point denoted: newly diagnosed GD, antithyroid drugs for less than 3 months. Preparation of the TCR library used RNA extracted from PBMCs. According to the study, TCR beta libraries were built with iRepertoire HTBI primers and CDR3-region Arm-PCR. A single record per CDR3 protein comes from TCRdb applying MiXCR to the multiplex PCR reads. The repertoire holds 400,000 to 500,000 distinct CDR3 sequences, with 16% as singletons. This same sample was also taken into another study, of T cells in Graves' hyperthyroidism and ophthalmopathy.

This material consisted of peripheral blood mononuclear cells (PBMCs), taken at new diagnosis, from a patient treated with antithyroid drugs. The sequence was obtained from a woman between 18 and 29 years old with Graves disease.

The CDR3 DNA is TGCAGCGTTGGAGTTGAGACCCAGTACTTC. As protein: CSVGVETQYF. The genes are TRBV29-1 and TRBJ2-5; D call uncertain. Trimming left V 4 bases short and J 5 bases short, with 5 bases between. Germline V lookup: CDR1 SQVTM, CDR2 ANQGSEA. The length of the CDR3 is 10 residues.